The T cell receptor (beta chain) under discussion was sequenced for a study of T cell repertoires in cytomegalovirus infection. Overall study context: TCR beta signatures that were public indicated CMV infection and matching HLA type. Regarding the study as a whole: There were HLA-C-restricted CMV-specific TCR beta clonotypes dominating the ex vivo response.

TCRdb called the reads again in MiXCR, with one record for every CDR3 protein. The table shows roughly 240,000 distinct CDR3 sequences, with around 6.2% occurring only once. Germline V gene data show CDR1 as SGHTA and CDR2 as FQGNSA. V was shortened by 1 base and J by 10 bases, with 16 bases between the two germline ends. The CDR3 sequence is 15 residues long. Turning to this clonotype: The antigen remains unidentified.

The material sequenced was PBMCs. The TCR comes from a human donor in good health (CMV status not recorded). Some clones in this sample may be carry-over from other donors' samples. This chain links TRBV7-2 with TRBJ1-4; D may be TRBD1 (5 bases). Here the CDR3 DNA reads TGTGCCAGCAGCTTAGACCGGGCATTGGGGGGAAAACTGTTTTTT. As protein: CASSLDRALGGKLFF.